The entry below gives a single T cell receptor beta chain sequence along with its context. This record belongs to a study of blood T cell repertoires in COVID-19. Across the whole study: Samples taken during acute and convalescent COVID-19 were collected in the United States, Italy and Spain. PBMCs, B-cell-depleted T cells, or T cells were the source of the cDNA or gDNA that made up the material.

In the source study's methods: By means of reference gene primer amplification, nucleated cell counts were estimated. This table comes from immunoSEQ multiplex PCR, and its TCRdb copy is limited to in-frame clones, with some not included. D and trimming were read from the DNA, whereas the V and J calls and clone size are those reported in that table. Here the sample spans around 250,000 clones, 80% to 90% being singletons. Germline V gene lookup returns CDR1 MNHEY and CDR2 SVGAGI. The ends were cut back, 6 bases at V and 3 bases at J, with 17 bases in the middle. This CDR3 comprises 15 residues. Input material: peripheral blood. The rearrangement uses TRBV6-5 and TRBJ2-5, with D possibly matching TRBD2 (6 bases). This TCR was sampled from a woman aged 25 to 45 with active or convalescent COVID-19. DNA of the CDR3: TGTGCCAGCAGGGGAGGCTGGGGAATTAAAGAGACCCAGTACTTC. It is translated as CASRGGWGIKETQYF.